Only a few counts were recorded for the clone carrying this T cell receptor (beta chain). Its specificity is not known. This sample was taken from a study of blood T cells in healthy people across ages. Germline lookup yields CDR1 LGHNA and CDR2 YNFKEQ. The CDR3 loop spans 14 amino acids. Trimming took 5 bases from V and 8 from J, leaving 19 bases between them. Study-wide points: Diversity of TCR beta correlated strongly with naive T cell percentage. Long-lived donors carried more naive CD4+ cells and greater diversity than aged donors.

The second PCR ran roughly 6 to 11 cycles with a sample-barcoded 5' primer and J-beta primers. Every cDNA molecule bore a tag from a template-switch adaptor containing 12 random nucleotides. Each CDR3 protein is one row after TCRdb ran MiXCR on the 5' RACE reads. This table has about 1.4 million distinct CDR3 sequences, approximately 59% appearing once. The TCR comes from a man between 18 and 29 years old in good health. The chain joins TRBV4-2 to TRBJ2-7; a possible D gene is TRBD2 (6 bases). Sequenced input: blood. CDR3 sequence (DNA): TGTGCCAGCAGCAGACCGGGAGATGCCATCCAGCAGTACTTC. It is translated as CASSRPGDAIQQYF.